These T cell receptor beta chains were read from a single sample in a study of identical twins. MiXCR, applied by TCRdb to the 5' RACE reads, yields one record per CDR3 protein. The sample has 400,000 to 600,000 distinct CDR3 sequences, about a fifth seen once. In addition, the sample was reused for a study of yellow fever vaccine responses in identical twins.

The sample comprised CD4+ T cells sorted from blood. All receptors come from a woman aged 18-30 years in good health. The CDR3 runs from the conserved cysteine through the conserved F or W. The D gene is left open where the match is weak. Clone size is given for some rows only: seen once, a few or many times, or a class if the clone is expanded.

>TRBJ2-1|-|-|TRBV12-3/TRBV12-4
CASSWRALNEQFF
TGTGCCAGCAGCTGGAGAGCCCTCAATGAGCAGTTCTTC
>TRBJ2-5|TRBD2|-|TRBV4-2
CASSQPTSGGAGETQYF
TGTGCCAGCAGCCAACCCACTAGCGGGGGGGCAGGAGAGACCCAGTACTTC
>TRBJ1-5|-|few|TRBV10-3
CAISESRVGNQPQHF
TGTGCCATCAGTGAGTCCCGGGTGGGCAATCAGCCCCAGCATTTT
>TRBJ2-2|TRBD2|few|TRBV5-1
CASRQGLAANTGELFF
TGCGCCAGCAGGCAGGGACTAGCCGCGAACACCGGGGAGCTGTTTTTT
>TRBJ2-2|TRBD2|-|TRBV6-5
CASSYGGGYTGELYF
TGTGCCAGCAGTTACGGCGGGGGTTACACCGGGGAGCTGTATTTT
>TRBJ2-1|TRBD1|-|TRBV29-1
CSVLPGQGKNEQFF
TGCAGCGTTTTACCGGGACAGGGGAAGAATGAGCAGTTCTTC
>TRBJ2-1|-|-|TRBV5-1
CASSLGSRMLNEQFF
TGCGCCAGCAGCTTGGGATCCCGGATGCTAAATGAGCAGTTCTTC
>TRBJ1-5|-|-|TRBV2
CASSRNSRDPDQPQHF
TGTGCCAGCAGTCGTAACAGTCGGGATCCCGATCAGCCCCAGCATTTT
>TRBJ2-7|TRBD2|few|TRBV28
CASNSPGAGGLYEQYF
TGTGCCAGCAATTCGCCCGGAGCGGGAGGTTTGTACGAGCAGTACTTC
>TRBJ2-3|TRBD2|-|TRBV20-1
CSAEDAGGTDTQYF
TGCAGTGCCGAGGATGCGGGAGGGACAGATACGCAGTATTTT
>TRBJ2-5|TRBD1|-|TRBV12-3/TRBV12-4
CATGGLGETQYF
TGTGCCACAGGGGGCCTCGGAGAGACCCAGTACTTC
>TRBJ1-2|-|-|TRBV12-3/TRBV12-4
CASSGTAHERGYTF
TGTGCCAGCAGTGGGACTGCCCACGAGCGTGGCTACACCTTC
>TRBJ2-4|TRBD1|-|TRBV5-6
CASSAVGTGPKNIQYF
TGTGCCAGCAGCGCGGTCGGGACAGGGCCCAAAAACATTCAGTACTTC
>TRBJ2-7|-|-|TRBV3-1
CASSQERGRETFYEQYF
TGTGCCAGCAGCCAAGAGAGGGGCAGGGAAACCTTCTACGAGCAGTACTTC
>TRBJ1-2|-|few|TRBV7-9
CASRVNYGYTF
TGTGCCAGCAGGGTGAACTATGGCTACACCTTC
>TRBJ2-4|TRBD1|few|TRBV5-1
CASSPRTGMDIQYF
TGCGCCAGCAGCCCGCGGACAGGGATGGACATTCAGTACTTC
>TRBJ2-5|TRBD1|-|TRBV20-1
CSAEDNRGLETQYF
TGCAGTGCAGAAGACAACAGGGGGCTGGAGACCCAGTACTTC
>TRBJ2-1|-|few|TRBV20-1
CSARDQGEQFF
TGCAGTGCTAGAGATCAGGGGGAGCAGTTCTTC
>TRBJ2-3|TRBD2|few|TRBV5-1
CPSSLLAGSTDTQYF
TGCCCCAGCAGCCTCCTAGCGGGAAGCACAGATACGCAGTATTTT
>TRBJ2-2|-|few|TRBV10-3
CAIKLAGSPTGELFF
TGTGCCATCAAATTGGCGGGATCACCTACCGGGGAGCTGTTTTTT
>TRBJ1-2|-|few|TRBV5-1
CASSPREEGYGYTF
TGCGCCAGCAGCCCCAGGGAAGAGGGATATGGCTACACCTTC
>TRBJ1-2|-|few|TRBV5-5
CASSGVGAPNYGYTF
TGTGCCAGCAGCGGCGTGGGGGCCCCTAACTATGGCTACACCTTC
>TRBJ1-1|-|-|TRBV11-3
CASSLQGNMHTF
TGTGCCAGCAGCTTACAGGGGAATATGCATACATTT
>TRBJ2-3|TRBD1|-|TRBV7-2
CASSLAATGTDTQYF
TGTGCCAGCAGCTTAGCTGCGACAGGGACAGATACGCAGTATTTT
>TRBJ2-1|TRBD2|few|TRBV20-1
CSAGLAIGEQFF
TGCAGTGCCGGACTAGCGATAGGTGAGCAGTTCTTC
>TRBJ2-7|TRBD2|few|TRBV28
CASSPRGLAVTLGEQYF
TGTGCCAGCAGCCCTCGGGGACTAGCGGTAACCCTAGGGGAGCAGTACTTC
>TRBJ1-2|TRBD1|-|TRBV10-3
CAISESARDSNYGYTF
TGTGCCATCAGTGAGTCGGCCCGGGACAGTAACTATGGCTACACCTTC
>TRBJ1-5|-|few|TRBV12-3/TRBV12-4
CASSPQGTANQPQHF
TGTGCCAGCAGTCCCCAGGGGACTGCCAATCAGCCCCAGCATTTT
>TRBJ2-1|TRBD2|-|TRBV3-1
CASSQVLAGEEQFF
TGTGCCAGCAGCCAAGTACTAGCGGGAGAAGAGCAGTTCTTC
>TRBJ2-2|TRBD2|-|TRBV9
CASSVAFGGGAGELFF
TGTGCCAGCAGCGTAGCCTTTGGCGGGGGGGCCGGGGAGCTGTTTTTT
>TRBJ1-2|-|-|TRBV2
CASKSSTLGLKIGSNYGYTF
TGTGCCAGCAAATCATCGACATTGGGGCTCAAAATCGGGTCTAACTATGGCTACACCTTC
>TRBJ2-3|-|few|TRBV7-8
CASSPWGGTQYF
TGTGCCAGCAGCCCCTGGGGCGGTACGCAGTATTTT
>TRBJ2-5|TRBD2|few|TRBV5-4
CASSFVAGGRETQYF
TGTGCCAGCAGCTTCGTGGCGGGAGGTCGCGAGACCCAGTACTTC
>TRBJ2-5|-|-|TRBV12-3/TRBV12-4
CASSFVGAETQYF
TGTGCCAGCAGTTTCGTGGGCGCGGAGACCCAGTACTTC
>TRBJ2-7|-|-|TRBV5-1
CASSPGTLGLSYEQYF
TGCGCCAGCAGCCCGGGGACATTAGGTTTATCCTACGAGCAGTACTTC
>TRBJ2-6|-|-|TRBV29-1
CSVAWRFSGANVLTF
TGCAGCGTTGCCTGGCGGTTCTCTGGGGCCAACGTCCTGACTTTC
>TRBJ2-3|-|few|TRBV10-3
CAIGTDTQYF
TGTGCCATCGGCACAGATACGCAGTATTTT
>TRBJ2-2|TRBD2|-|TRBV5-1
CASSGLLGGDTGELFF
TGCGCCAGCAGCGGACTTCTCGGGGGGGACACCGGGGAGCTGTTTTTT
>TRBJ1-4|TRBD1|-|TRBV4-1
CASSRSEGAPNEKLFF
TGCGCCAGCAGCCGTTCAGAGGGGGCCCCTAATGAAAAACTGTTTTTT
>TRBJ2-1|TRBD2|few|TRBV19
CASKYGRGDVYNEQFF
TGTGCCAGTAAATATGGACGGGGGGATGTCTACAATGAGCAGTTCTTC
>TRBJ2-3|-|-|TRBV15
CATSRGSTSTDTQYF
TGTGCCACCAGCAGAGGATCGACTAGCACAGATACGCAGTATTTT
>TRBJ1-1|TRBD1|few|TRBV3-1
CASSQVGTDTEAFF
TGTGCCAGCAGCCAAGTAGGGACAGACACTGAAGCTTTCTTT